These 16 T cell receptor beta chains were sequenced from one sample in a study of T cells after yellow fever vaccination. TCRdb reprocessed the 5' RACE reads with MiXCR, giving one entry per CDR3 protein. In the table there are just under 600,000 distinct CDR3 sequences, approximately 13% of which are singletons. This material consisted of PBMCs, taken on the day of the yellow fever booster vaccination. The receptors come from a man between 25 and 39 years old who received the YFV17D yellow fever vaccine.

This clonotype was detected a few times. This chain links TRBV5-5 with TRBJ1-2; D might be TRBD1 (5 bases). Trimming cost V 4 bases and J 7 bases, with 20 bases left between them. CDR3 length equals 15 residues. Germline CDR1 SGHKS, CDR2 YYEKEE (reference sequence). In DNA form, the CDR3 reads TGTGCCAGCAGCCTTTTAGAGAAGTGGGACCTTGGCTACACCTTC. The encoded protein is CASSLLEKWDLGYTF.

This clonotype was recorded a few times. This rearrangement joins TRBV20-1 to TRBJ2-7; a weak D match, TRBD1 (6 bases). From germline, CDR1 is DFQATT and CDR2 SNEGSKA (reference sequence). There are 17 residues in the CDR3. The ends were cut back, 1 base at V and 0 bases at J, with 19 bases in the middle. DNA for the CDR3: TGCAGTGCTAGAGCTAGAGCAGGGGCAACTAGCTCCTACGAGCAGTACTTC. Protein sequence: CSARARAGATSSYEQYF.

This clonotype came up a few times. The J gene is TRBJ2-7, the V gene TRBV6-1, with D possibly matching TRBD1 (6 bases). Germline V lookup: CDR1 MNHNS, CDR2 SASEGT. This CDR3 is built from 13 residues. V lost 7 bases to trimming and J lost 1 base, with 11 bases between them. In DNA, the CDR3 is TGTGCCAGCAATAGTCAGGGGTCCTACGAGCAGTACTTC. The encoded protein is CASNSQGSYEQYF.

This clonotype was seen more than once but under ten times. The chain has TRBV29-1 and TRBJ2-7; maybe TRBD2 (6 bases). Trimming shortened V by 8 bases and J by 2 bases, and 16 bases separated the two germline ends. CDR3 length equals 13 residues. Germline CDR1 reads SQVTM; CDR2 reads ANQGSEA. The CDR3: CSMRSGLTYEQYF. CDR3 nucleotide sequence: TGCAGCATGCGGTCTGGACTAACCTACGAGCAGTACTTC.

This clonotype was detected a few times. CDR3 sequence: CASSFGTENNEQFF. The CDR3 region has the DNA TGTGCCAGCAGTTTCGGGACGGAAAACAATGAGCAGTTCTTC. V usage is TRBV12-3 or TRBV12-4 and J usage is TRBJ2-1; the D gene could be TRBD1 or TRBD2 (5 bases each). The V and J ends lost 3 bases and 5 bases respectively, with 11 bases between them. The CDR3 totals 14 residues.

The rearrangement links TRBV9 to TRBJ2-1; D uncertain. CDR3 size: 14 residues. V lost 0 bases and J 6 bases, leaving 10 bases between the germline ends. Germline V CDR1 and CDR2: SGDLS, YYNGEE. The DNA for the CDR3 is TGTGCCAGCAGCGTAGATGGAGCCTCCAATGAGCAGTTCTTC. Amino acid sequence: CASSVDGASNEQFF.

This chain connects TRBV29-1 to TRBJ2-1; D possibly uses TRBD1 or TRBD2 (5 bases each). Germline V gene sequence: CDR1 SQVTM, CDR2 ANQGSEA. V lost 7 bases to trimming and J lost 3 bases, with 13 bases between them. This CDR3 has 13 residues. The CDR3 region has the DNA TGCAGCGGTGGACGAGGGGACTACAATGAGCAGTTCTTC. Its protein is CSGGRGDYNEQFF.

This clonotype was observed a few times. The V and J genes are TRBV9 and TRBJ2-1, with 10 bases identical to TRBD1. The CDR3 runs 14 residues. Unmatched junction bases numbered 8, after V lost 5 bases and J lost 9 bases. CDR1 is SGDLS, CDR2 YYNGEE, per germline. Written as DNA, the CDR3 is TGTGCCAGCAGACCGGGACAGGGGTTAGGTGAGCAGTTCTTC. It encodes CASRPGQGLGEQFF.

The V gene is TRBV7-2, the J gene TRBJ2-2; 7 positions match TRBD1. Trimming took 1 base from V and 6 from J; bases not matched to a gene: 2. This CDR3 contains 14 residues. The germline V gene has CDR1 SGHTA and CDR2 FQGNSA. CDR3 DNA sequence: TGTGCCAGCAGCTTAGGACAGGGATCCGGGGAGCTGTTTTTT. As protein: CASSLGQGSGELFF.

The chain is built from TRBV15 and TRBJ2-6; D perhaps matches TRBD1 (6 bases). The ends were cut back, 3 bases at V and 0 bases at J, with 12 bases in the middle. Germline V gene data show CDR1 as LNHNV and CDR2 as YYDKDF (reference sequence). This CDR3 is 17 amino acids long. For the CDR3, the DNA is TGTGCCACCAGCAGGTTCGGACAGTTCTCTGGGGCCAACGTCCTGACTTTC. Its translation: CATSRFGQFSGANVLTF.

Only a few counts were recorded for this clonotype. The chain combines TRBV14 with TRBJ1-2; 7 nucleotides agree with TRBD1. Germline loops: CDR1 SGHDN, CDR2 FVKESK. The CDR3 contains 12 residues. V gave up 5 bases and J gave up 7 bases; unmatched junction bases: 4. CDR3 sequence (DNA): TGTGCCAGCAGCATGACAGGGACTGGCTACACCTTC. It is translated as CASSMTGTGYTF.

The CDR3 nucleotides are TGTGCCACCAGTGACCCGGTTGATGGAGTAAATGAGCAGTTCTTC. Amino acid sequence: CATSDPVDGVNEQFF. The genes are TRBV24-1 and TRBJ2-1; D ambiguous. The V end lost 4 bases, the J end lost 7 bases, and 16 bases lay between the germline ends. In germline, CDR1 is KGHDR, CDR2 SFDVKD. The CDR3 runs 15 residues.

This chain joins TRBV11-2 and TRBJ2-5; 10 bases match TRBD2. The germline gives CDR1 SGHAT, CDR2 FQNNGV. The length of the CDR3 is 16 residues. Unmatched junction bases numbered 7, after V lost 2 bases and J lost 4 bases. The CDR3: CASSLRLLAGAETQYF. The CDR3 bases are TGTGCCAGCAGCTTACGCCTCCTAGCGGGAGCAGAGACCCAGTACTTC.

The rearrangement uses TRBV19 and TRBJ2-3; D might be TRBD1 (6 bases). The germline CDR1 and CDR2 sequences are LNHDA and SQIVND (reference sequence). V gave up 6 bases and J gave up 5 bases, with 15 bases separating them. This CDR3 comprises 14 residues. The CDR3 region has the DNA TGTGCCAGTAGGGACACAGGGATAGTAGATACGCAGTATTTT. Protein sequence: CASRDTGIVDTQYF.

The V and J genes are TRBV29-1 and TRBJ2-1; tentative D call: TRBD2 (5 bases). CDR1 and CDR2 (germline): SQVTM, ANQGSEA. The V gene lost 5 bases and the J gene lost 5 bases, with 13 bases spanning the gap. The length of the CDR3 is 13 residues. The CDR3 region is CSVPSPRHNEQFF. The CDR3 region has the DNA TGCAGCGTTCCTAGCCCCCGCCACAATGAGCAGTTCTTC.

The chain is built from TRBV7-9 and TRBJ1-5; TRBD1 aligns across 10 bases. Germline assignment: CDR1 SEHNR and CDR2 FQNEAQ (reference sequence). V gave up 5 bases and J gave up 1 base; unmatched junction bases: 5. The CDR3 spans 16 residues. The CDR3 sequence: CASSPTGGESNQPQHF. CDR3 nucleotides: TGTGCCAGCAGCCCGACAGGGGGCGAAAGCAATCAGCCCCAGCATTTT.